The 13 T cell receptor beta chains reported below all come from one sample, sequenced in a study of blood T cell repertoires in COVID-19. The method was immunoSEQ multiplex PCR; TCRdb's version includes in-frame clones alone and lacks a portion of them. The sample includes 540,000 or so clones, around nine tenths of them seen just once. Specimen: peripheral blood. These receptors came from a woman between 50 and 59 years old with COVID-19, enrolled during active disease.

The sample holds a few counts of this clone. DNA of the CDR3: TGCGCCAGCAGCTTGGCCAGCGGGCCAGGGCTGTCTAATGAAAAACTGTTTTTT. Translation gives CASSLASGPGLSNEKLFF. The chain recombines TRBV5-1 with TRBJ1-4, with D possibly TRBD1 on 5 matching bases. This CDR3 is built from 18 residues. The germline V gene encodes CDR1 SGHRS and CDR2 YFSETQ. V lost 0 bases and J 3 bases, leaving 18 bases between the germline ends.

This clone was observed a few times. The chain recombines TRBV5-6 with TRBJ2-7; D ambiguous. Per the germline V gene, CDR1 is SGHDT and CDR2 is YYEEEE. V lost 3 bases to trimming and J lost 5 bases, with 12 bases between them. This CDR3 spans 13 amino acids. This chain's CDR3 is CASSWQRKDEQYF. The CDR3 region has the DNA TGTGCCAGCAGCTGGCAGAGGAAAGACGAGCAGTACTTC.

The chain carries TRBV7-8 and TRBJ2-1; TRBD1 matches at 11 bases. This CDR3 has 15 amino acids. Germline V gives CDR1 SGHVS, CDR2 FQNEAQ. The V segment lost 7 bases and the J segment 3 bases; nucleotides outside the gene matches: 5. The CDR3, as DNA: TGTGCCAGCACCTACGGGACAGGGGGCTACAATGAGCAGTTCTTC. Translation: CASTYGTGGYNEQFF.

The V call is TRBV6-4, the J call TRBJ1-2, with 8 bases identical to TRBD1. Germline V lookup: CDR1 MRHNA, CDR2 SNTAGT. CDR3 length: 16 residues. V trimming: 4 bases; J trimming: 3 bases; junction bases outside the gene matches: 10. Here the CDR3 DNA reads TGTGCCAGCAGTGGGAACCCTGGACAGGGCTACTATGGCTACACCTTC. Translated: CASSGNPGQGYYGYTF.

This clone was seen only once. The CDR3 is CASSQDPRAEAFF. The CDR3 nucleotides read TGTGCCAGCAGCCAAGATCCCAGGGCAGAAGCTTTCTTT. This rearrangement joins TRBV3-1 (or the pseudogene TRBV3-2) to TRBJ1-1, with D possibly matching TRBD1 (5 bases). This CDR3 comprises 13 residues. The V end was cut by 0 bases, the J end by 8 bases, with 10 bases between. Germline V gene sequence: CDR1 LGHDT, CDR2 YNNKEL (reference sequence).

The gene calls are TRBV24-1 and TRBJ1-2; D gene ambiguous. Germline V CDR1 and CDR2: KGHDR, SFDVKD. The CDR3 totals 15 residues. The ends were cut back, 1 base at V and 4 bases at J, with 12 bases in the middle. CDR3 DNA sequence: TGTGCCACCAGTGATTTCCCAGGCAGCGGCTATGGCTACACCTTC. Protein sequence: CATSDFPGSGYGYTF.

V usage is TRBV9 and J usage is TRBJ2-3; 8 bases agree with TRBD1. CDR1 and CDR2 from the germline V gene are SGDLS and YYNGEE. The CDR3 has 15 amino acids. J gave up 3 bases and V 4 bases, and 7 bases lay outside the gene matches. CDR3 bases: TGTGCCAGCAGCCCCTTAACAGGGGGGACAGATACGCAGTATTTT. Amino acid sequence: CASSPLTGGTDTQYF.

The V call is TRBV29-1, the J call TRBJ1-4; 11 bases line up with TRBD1. The trim removed 4 bases at V and 10 bases at J, leaving 5 bases unmatched. CDR1 is SQVTM, CDR2 ANQGSEA, per germline. The CDR3 loop spans 13 amino acids. The CDR3 DNA follows: TGCAGCGTTGCCCCCGGACAGGGGGCAAAACTGTTTTTT. Encoded protein: CSVAPGQGAKLFF.

This sequence joins TRBV2 and TRBJ1-5; possibly TRBD1 for D (5 bases). Trimming took 6 bases from V and 3 from J, leaving 12 bases between them. CDR1 SNHLY and CDR2 FYNNEI come from the germline V gene. The CDR3 length is 14 residues. CDR3: CASSELTDNQPQHF. The CDR3 nucleotides read TGTGCCAGCAGCGAGCTGACAGACAATCAGCCCCAGCATTTT.

This chain joins TRBV30 and TRBJ1-2; 9 bases match TRBD1. CDR1 and CDR2 from the germline V gene are GTSNPN and SVGIG (reference sequence). The CDR3 has 13 amino acids. J lost 8 bases, V lost 5 bases, and 9 bases had no gene match. CDR3 sequence: CAWGQGRADGYTF. The CDR3 bases are TGTGCCTGGGGACAGGGGAGAGCTGACGGCTACACCTTC.

The chain uses TRBV27 and TRBJ2-2; possible D gene TRBD2, 6 bases. CDR3 length: 18 residues. The germline V gene has CDR1 MNHEY and CDR2 SMNVEV (reference sequence). V lost 7 bases to trimming and J lost 0 bases, with 21 bases between them. The DNA of the CDR3 is TGTGCCAGCACTACGGAAATCTTTGCGGGGTCGAACACCGGGGAGCTGTTTTTT. This codes for CASTTEIFAGSNTGELFF.

The chain carries TRBV7-9 and TRBJ2-7, with D possibly being TRBD2 (6 bases). Trimming cost V 2 bases and J 5 bases, with 22 bases left between them. The CDR3 totals 17 residues. Germline CDR1 is SEHNR and CDR2 is FQNEAQ (reference sequence). Here the CDR3 DNA reads TGTGCCAGCAGCTTAAAATTGGGATCGGAGGGTAGGAACGAGCAGTACTTC. This encodes CASSLKLGSEGRNEQYF. Combining the CDR3 with reference TRBV7-9 and TRBJ2-7 gives the whole variable domain DTGVSQNPRHKITKRGQNVTFRCDPISEHNRLYWYRQTLGQGPEFLTYFQNEAQLEKSRLLSDRFSAERPKGSFSTLEIQRTEQGDSAMYLCASSLKLGSEGRNEQYFGPGTRLTVT.

CDR3 sequence reads: CASTPRGGAEGYTF. CDR3 sequence (DNA): TGTGCCAGCACCCCCCGGGGGGGGGCTGAAGGCTACACCTTC. The genes are TRBV2 and TRBJ1-2, with D possibly matching TRBD1 (6 bases). Trimming cost V 7 bases and J 8 bases, with 20 bases left between them. This CDR3 contains 14 residues. Germline V gene data show CDR1 as SNHLY and CDR2 as FYNNEI.